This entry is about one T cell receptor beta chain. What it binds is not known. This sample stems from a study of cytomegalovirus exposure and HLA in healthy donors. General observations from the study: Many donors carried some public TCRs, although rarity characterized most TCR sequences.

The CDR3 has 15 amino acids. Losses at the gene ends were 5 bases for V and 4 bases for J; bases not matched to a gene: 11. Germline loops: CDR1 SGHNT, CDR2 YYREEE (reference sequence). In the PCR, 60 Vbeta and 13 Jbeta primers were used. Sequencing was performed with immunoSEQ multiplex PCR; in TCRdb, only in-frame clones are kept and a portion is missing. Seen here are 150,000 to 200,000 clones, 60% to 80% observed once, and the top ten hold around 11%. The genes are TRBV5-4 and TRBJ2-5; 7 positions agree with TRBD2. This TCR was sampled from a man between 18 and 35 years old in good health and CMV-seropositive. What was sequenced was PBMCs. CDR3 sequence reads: CASRRDLAAGETQYF. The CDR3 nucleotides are TGTGCCAGCAGGCGGGATCTAGCGGCGGGAGAGACCCAGTACTTC.